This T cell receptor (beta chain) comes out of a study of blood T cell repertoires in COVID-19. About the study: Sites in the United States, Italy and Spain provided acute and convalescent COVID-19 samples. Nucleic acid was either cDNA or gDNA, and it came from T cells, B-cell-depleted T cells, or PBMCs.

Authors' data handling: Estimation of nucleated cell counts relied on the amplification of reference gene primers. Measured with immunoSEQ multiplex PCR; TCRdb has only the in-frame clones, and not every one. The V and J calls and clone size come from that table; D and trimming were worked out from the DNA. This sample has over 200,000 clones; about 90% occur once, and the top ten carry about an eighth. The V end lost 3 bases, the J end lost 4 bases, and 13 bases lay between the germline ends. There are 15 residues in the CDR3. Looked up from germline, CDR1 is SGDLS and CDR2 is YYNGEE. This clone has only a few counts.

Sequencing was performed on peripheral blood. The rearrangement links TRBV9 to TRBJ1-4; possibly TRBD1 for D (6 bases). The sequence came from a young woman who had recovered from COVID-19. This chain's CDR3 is CASSARDTINEKLFF. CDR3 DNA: TGTGCCAGCAGCGCCCGGGACACGATTAATGAAAAACTGTTTTTT.